These 25 T cell receptor beta chains share one sample of origin, sequenced in a study of blood T cell repertoires in COVID-19. Profiling relied on immunoSEQ multiplex PCR, and the TCRdb table lists in-frame clones only, not all of them. The sample has approximately 200,000 clones; roughly 82% are singletons. Sequencing was performed on PBMCs or T cells enriched from blood (not recorded which). The receptors originated from a man aged 40-49 years who had recovered from COVID-19.

V usage is TRBV6-1 and J usage is TRBJ1-5; 8 nucleotides agree with TRBD1. CDR1 and CDR2 (germline): MNHNS, SASEGT. The J segment lost 6 bases and the V segment lost 2 bases, leaving 9 bases of the junction unmatched. CDR3 length equals 16 residues. As DNA, the CDR3 is TGTGCCAGCAGTGAATGGGGCGGGACAGGATCTCAGCCCCAGCATTTT. Protein: CASSEWGGTGSQPQHF.

J is TRBJ2-2 and V is TRBV6-2 or TRBV6-3, with 8 bases aligning to TRBD2. The junction had 3 bases not matched to a gene; V was cut back by 6 bases and J by 3 bases. The germline gives CDR1 MNHEY, CDR2 SVGEGT. The CDR3 has 14 residues. Written as DNA, the CDR3 is TGTGCCAGCAGCCCTAGCGGGTACACCGGGGAGCTGTTTTTT. As protein: CASSPSGYTGELFF.

The chain combines TRBV2 with TRBJ2-4, with TRBD2 identical over 12 bases. CDR1 and CDR2 (germline): SNHLY, FYNNEI. J lost 1 base, V lost 0 bases, and 10 bases had no gene match. The CDR3 loop spans 20 amino acids. The CDR3 protein is CASSEALLTSGSYAKNIQYF. CDR3 bases: TGTGCCAGCAGTGAAGCGCTTCTGACTAGCGGGAGTTATGCCAAAAACATTCAGTACTTC.

The V gene is TRBV6-6, the J gene TRBJ2-1; D is uncertain. The germline V and J ends were trimmed by 0 bases and 5 bases, with 5 bases remaining between them. Germline assignment: CDR1 MNHNY and CDR2 SVGAGI (reference sequence). CDR3 length equals 13 residues. CDR3 region: CASSYSQNNEQFF. DNA for the CDR3: TGTGCCAGCAGTTACTCGCAGAACAATGAGCAGTTCTTC.

The chain has TRBV14 and TRBJ1-2; weak D call: TRBD1 (6 bases). This CDR3 region has 16 residues. The germline V gene has CDR1 SGHDN and CDR2 FVKESK. Trimming cost V 1 base and J 8 bases, with 20 bases left between them. CDR3 sequence: CASSQVLRRQEEGYTF. The CDR3 coding sequence is TGTGCCAGCAGCCAAGTTCTACGAAGACAGGAGGAGGGCTACACCTTC. Full variable domain (outside the CDR3, taken from reference TRBV14 and TRBJ1-2): EAGVTQFPSHSVIEKGQTVTLRCDPISGHDNLYWYRRVMGKEIKFLLHFVKESKQDESGMPNNRFLAERTGGTYSTLKVQPAELEDSGVYFCASSQVLRRQEEGYTFGSGTRLTVV.

V and J are TRBV10-2 and TRBJ1-1; TRBD1 matches at 7 bases. This CDR3 is 10 amino acids long. Germline values: CDR1 WSHSY, CDR2 SAAADI. After removal of 8 bases from V and 9 bases from J, the junction contained 3 bases not matched to a gene. The CDR3 DNA reads TGCGCCAGCCAGGGGGACCAAGCTTTCTTT. As protein: CASQGDQAFF.

The V gene is TRBV12-3 or TRBV12-4, the J gene TRBJ1-2; D is uncertain. Trimming took 7 bases from V and 5 from J, leaving 14 bases between them. This CDR3 region has 13 residues. CDR3 in amino acids: CASTQPAGYGYTF. The CDR3 nucleotides read TGTGCCAGCACTCAACCGGCAGGATATGGCTACACCTTC.

The gene calls are TRBV7-8 and TRBJ1-4; 8 bases agree with TRBD1. From germline, CDR1 is SGHVS and CDR2 FQNEAQ. The CDR3 loop spans 14 amino acids. J gave up 11 bases and V 6 bases, and 11 bases lay outside the gene matches. CDR3 bases: TGTGCCAGCAGTTACAATACAGGGGGGGGGAAACTGTTTTTT. Protein product: CASSYNTGGGKLFF.

This chain uses TRBV7-9 with TRBJ2-7, with TRBD2 as a possible D gene (5 bases). The CDR3 has 14 residues. With 5 bases removed from V and 6 bases from J, the gap between germline ends came to 17 bases. Per germline, CDR1 SEHNR and CDR2 FQNEAQ (reference sequence). The CDR3 DNA is TGTGCCAGCAGCCCCCGGGATTTGTGGGCCGAGCAGTACTTC. This sequence encodes CASSPRDLWAEQYF.

This chain connects TRBV2 to TRBJ1-1; D perhaps matches TRBD1 (6 bases). Trimming removed 1 base at V and 5 bases at J, with 17 bases between. The CDR3 covers 16 residues. Germline assignment: CDR1 SNHLY and CDR2 FYNNEI. The CDR3 here is CASSEGTAREKTEAFF. CDR3 bases: TGTGCCAGCAGTGAAGGGACAGCTCGCGAAAAGACTGAAGCTTTCTTT.

The chain carries TRBV5-6 and TRBJ1-1, with 7 bases that match TRBD1. CDR3 length: 14 residues. The germline gives CDR1 SGHDT, CDR2 YYEEEE. The V segment lost 0 bases and the J segment 7 bases; nucleotides outside the gene matches: 6. The CDR3 protein is CASSLDRGVGEAFF. The CDR3 DNA is TGTGCCAGCAGCTTGGACAGGGGAGTGGGTGAAGCTTTCTTT.

The V and J genes are TRBV2 and TRBJ1-2, with 7 nucleotides matching TRBD1. V lost 4 bases and J lost 3; bases outside the gene matches: 5. CDR3 length equals 14 residues. CDR1 and CDR2 from the germline V gene are SNHLY and FYNNEI. As DNA, the CDR3 is TGTGCCAGCAGTGTGGACAGGACCCACTATGGCTACACCTTC. Protein: CASSVDRTHYGYTF.

The rearrangement uses TRBV5-4 and TRBJ2-5; 11 bases are shared with TRBD2. Germline V gene lookup returns CDR1 SGHNT and CDR2 YYREEE (reference sequence). This CDR3 region has 17 residues. Unmatched junction bases numbered 13, after V lost 4 bases and J lost 5 bases. CDR3 coding DNA: TGTGCCAGCAGCAAAGTCACTAGCGGGAGAGCTTGGGAGACCCAGTACTTC. Protein: CASSKVTSGRAWETQYF.

The chain has TRBV28 and TRBJ1-5, with TRBD1 matching 8 bases. V shed 6 bases, J shed 11 bases, and the junction held 15 bases outside the gene matches. The CDR3 contains 15 residues. In germline, CDR1 is MDHEN, CDR2 SYDVKM. The CDR3 DNA follows: TGTGCCAGCAGCCGGGGGACAGGCCCGGGCCGGGCCCAGCATTTT. Translating it yields CASSRGTGPGRAQHF.

A single count supports this clone. The chain combines TRBV27 with TRBJ2-1; 8 positions agree with TRBD1. This CDR3 comprises 14 residues. CDR1 and CDR2 from the germline V gene are MNHEY and SMNVEV (reference sequence). V was pared by 5 bases and J by 7 bases, with 7 bases of the junction left unmatched. CDR3 in DNA: TGTGCCAGCAGTCCTGGGACAGGCCAAAATGAGCAGTTCTTC. This codes for CASSPGTGQNEQFF.

The chain is built from TRBV28 and TRBJ1-1; a weak D match, TRBD1 (6 bases). Between the trimmed V and J ends, which lost 6 bases and 7 bases, there was a span of 21 bases. The CDR3 extends over 15 amino acids. Germline loops: CDR1 MDHEN, CDR2 SYDVKM. DNA of the CDR3: TGTGCCAGCAGCCTTACAGGGCGAGGCTCGGGTGAAGCTTTCTTT. Translation gives CASSLTGRGSGEAFF. Together with reference TRBV28 and TRBJ1-1, the CDR3 gives the full variable domain: DVKVTQSSRYLVKRTGEKVFLECVQDMDHENMFWYRQDPGLGLRLIYFSYDVKMKEKGDIPEGYSVSREKKERFSLILESASTNQTSMYLCASSLTGRGSGEAFFGQGTRLTVV.

This chain links TRBV7-2 with TRBJ1-2; tentatively, D is TRBD1 (5 bases). The V gene's germline CDR1 is SGHTA and CDR2 FQGNSA. V lost 5 bases, J lost 5 bases, and 12 bases lay in between. This CDR3 has 13 residues. CDR3 in amino acids: CASSAGVGYGYTF. DNA of the CDR3: TGTGCCAGCAGCGCGGGGGTTGGTTATGGCTACACCTTC. Drawing the rest from reference TRBV7-2 and TRBJ1-2, the complete variable domain is GAGVSQSPSNKVTEKGKDVELRCDPISGHTALYWYRQSLGQGLEFLIYFQGNSAPDKSGLPSDRFSAERTGGSVSTLTIQRTQQEDSAVYLCASSAGVGYGYTFGSGTRLTVV.

J is TRBJ2-7 and V is TRBV2, with a weak D call TRBD2 (5 bases). Trimming left V 8 bases short and J 7 bases short, with 24 bases between. Germline V gene lookup returns CDR1 SNHLY and CDR2 FYNNEI. The CDR3 loop spans 15 amino acids. The CDR3 loop reads CASRGFIAPSGEQYF. Here the CDR3 DNA reads TGTGCCAGCCGGGGTTTCATAGCCCCCTCTGGGGAGCAGTACTTC.

The gene calls are TRBV19 and TRBJ1-1; tentative D call: TRBD1 (6 bases). Germline V gene data show CDR1 as LNHDA and CDR2 as SQIVND (reference sequence). V was cut by 3 bases and J by 8 bases, with 10 bases left in between. The CDR3 covers 12 residues. The CDR3, as DNA: TGTGCCAGTAGTATGGACAGTCAAGAAGCTTTCTTT. Residues: CASSMDSQEAFF.

This sequence joins TRBV14 and TRBJ1-1, with D possibly TRBD1 on 6 matching bases. The V end lost 4 bases, the J end lost 0 bases, and 21 bases lay between the germline ends. Germline V CDR1 and CDR2: SGHDN, FVKESK. The CDR3 runs 18 residues. Here the CDR3 reads CASSPRSPGVNLNTEAFF. CDR3 bases: TGTGCCAGCAGCCCGAGGTCACCAGGGGTAAACTTGAACACTGAAGCTTTCTTT.

The rearrangement joins TRBV7-2 to TRBJ1-2; D uncertain. Trimming shortened V by 2 bases and J by 2 bases, and 6 bases separated the two germline ends. This CDR3 spans 13 amino acids. Germline V CDR1 and CDR2: SGHTA, FQGNSA. CDR3 DNA sequence: TGTGCCAGCAGCTTACAACAGAACTATGGCTACACCTTC. Its translation: CASSLQQNYGYTF.

This clone has more than one count but fewer than ten. The rearrangement joins TRBV11-2 to TRBJ1-4, with D possibly TRBD1 on 6 matching bases. This CDR3 is 16 amino acids long. The V end lost 5 bases, the J end lost 1 base, and 14 bases lay between the germline ends. Germline CDR1 SGHAT, CDR2 FQNNGV. CDR3 amino acids: CASSGAGAVTNEKLFF. The CDR3 DNA reads TGTGCCAGCAGCGGGGCGGGGGCTGTAACTAATGAAAAACTGTTTTTT.

This rearrangement joins TRBV5-1 to TRBJ2-7; D perhaps matches TRBD2 (5 bases). CDR1 is SGHRS and CDR2 is YFSETQ in the germline V gene. The CDR3 spans 14 residues. The V end lost 4 bases, the J end lost 0 bases, and 11 bases lay between the germline ends. The CDR3 reads CASSPTTSSYEQYF. The DNA of the CDR3 is TGCGCCAGCAGCCCGACTACAAGCTCCTACGAGCAGTACTTC.

V gene TRBV6-1 combines with J gene TRBJ2-7, with 7 nucleotides matching TRBD1. V lost 4 bases, J lost 0 bases, and 12 bases stayed unmatched. In germline, CDR1 is MNHNS, CDR2 SASEGT. The CDR3 runs to 17 residues. The CDR3 spells CASSGTLGTANSYEQYF. CDR3 nucleotide sequence: TGTGCCAGCAGTGGCACCCTCGGGACAGCCAACTCCTACGAGCAGTACTTC.

The chain combines TRBV7-3 with TRBJ2-6; 10 bases are shared with TRBD1. CDR3 length equals 20 residues. Germline V CDR1 and CDR2: SGHTA, FQGTGA. Trimming took 3 bases from V and 1 from J; bases not matched to a gene: 12. The CDR3 protein is CASSFPTGGNSLSGANVLTF. Written as DNA, the CDR3 is TGTGCCAGCAGCTTCCCGACAGGGGGCAATTCACTTTCTGGGGCCAACGTCCTGACTTTC. Full variable domain (rest looked up from reference TRBV7-3 and TRBJ2-6): GAGVSQTPSNKVTEKGKYVELRCDPISGHTALYWYRQSLGQGPEFLIYFQGTGAADDSGLPNDRFFAVRPEGSVSTLKIQRTERGDSAVYLCASSFPTGGNSLSGANVLTFGAGSRLTVL.